This T cell receptor (beta chain) stems from a study of radiotherapy plus CTLA-4 blockade in lung cancer. Sequenced by immunoSEQ multiplex PCR; TCRdb stores in-frame clones only, minus some. The sample yields 35,000 to 50,000 clones, about 70% seen once. V gave up 5 bases and J gave up 0 bases, with 8 bases separating them. The V gene's germline CDR1 is ENHRY and CDR2 SYGVKD. This CDR3 spans 14 amino acids. This clone has just a few counts. Other nucleotide sequences from this sample produce the same CDR3. This rearrangement joins TRBV10-3 to TRBJ1-3; the D gene is possibly TRBD1 (5 bases). The sequences come from peripheral blood, collected from a patient treated with radiotherapy plus ipilimumab. The receptor's source is a human donor with non-small cell lung cancer who had a partial response to radiotherapy plus ipilimumab. Written as DNA, the CDR3 is TGTGCCATCAGTCCCAGGGACTCTGGAAACACCATATATTTT. Its protein is CAISPRDSGNTIYF.